The 26 T cell receptor beta chains in this list originate from one sample, sequenced in a study of shared clonotypes between healthy human individuals. Only in-frame clones appear in the TCRdb table, and some are missing; sequencing was by immunoSEQ multiplex PCR. The sample shows around 1.5 million clones, 95% to 99% of them seen only once. Sequencing was performed on naive CD4+ T cells sorted from blood. This sample's subset: CD45RA+ positively selected. These receptor sequences come from a man aged 30 to 45 in good health.

CDR3 coding DNA: TGTGCCAGCAGAGAACCGGGAGAGCAGTTCTTC. Translation gives CASREPGEQFF. The chain combines TRBV2 with TRBJ2-1, with D tentatively TRBD2 (5 bases). CDR3 length: 11 residues. V lost 6 bases and J lost 10, with 10 bases in between. Germline V gene lookup returns CDR1 SNHLY and CDR2 FYNNEI. The whole variable domain, remainder taken from reference TRBV2 and TRBJ2-1, is EPEVTQTPSHQVTQMGQEVILRCVPISNHLYFYWYRQILGQKVEFLVSFYNNEISEKSEIFDDQFSVERPDGSNFTLKIRSTKLEDSAMYFCASREPGEQFFGPGTRLTVL.

This clone has only one observation. V and J are TRBV29-1 and TRBJ2-3; 8 bases fit TRBD1. The V segment lost 3 bases and the J segment 6 bases; nucleotides outside the gene matches: 8. Germline-derived CDR1 and CDR2 are SQVTM and ANQGSEA. This CDR3 is built from 14 residues. The CDR3 sequence is CSVEVDRGDDTQYF. Here the CDR3 DNA reads TGCAGCGTTGAGGTTGACAGGGGCGATGATACGCAGTATTTT.

Remarks on this clone: The sample contains more than one DNA sequence encoding this CDR3. This sequence joins TRBV7-2 and TRBJ2-5; D might be TRBD1 (6 bases). Trimming left V 0 bases short and J 7 bases short, with 15 bases between. Germline-derived CDR1 and CDR2 are SGHTA and FQGNSA. The CDR3 has 15 amino acids. DNA of the CDR3: TGTGCCAGCAGCTTAGCTACAGGGAGCTATGGGACCCAGTACTTC. Its translation is CASSLATGSYGTQYF.

About this clone: This same CDR3 is encoded by further DNA sequences in the sample. The J gene is TRBJ2-5, the V gene TRBV5-1; 12 bases align to TRBD1. The CDR3 loop spans 13 amino acids. Germline CDR1 reads SGHRS; CDR2 reads YFSETQ. With 7 bases clipped from V and 5 bases from J, the junction kept 3 bases outside the gene matches. The CDR3 spells CASSGQGAETQYF. The CDR3 bases are TGCGCCAGCTCGGGACAGGGGGCGGAGACCCAGTACTTC. The full variable domain, its missing parts supplied by reference TRBV5-1 and TRBJ2-5, is KAGVTQTPRYLIKTRGQQVTLSCSPISGHRSVSWYQQTPGQGLQFLFEYFSETQRNKGNFPGRFSGRQFSNSRSEMNVSTLELGDSALYLCASSGQGAETQYFGPGTRLLVL.

A note on this clone: The same CDR3 arises from other DNA sequences in this sample as well. V usage is TRBV20-1 and J usage is TRBJ1-2; D is unresolved. V lost 6 bases, J lost 4 bases, and 6 bases lay in between. CDR3 length equals 10 residues. Germline V CDR1 and CDR2: DFQATT, SNEGSKA (reference sequence). DNA for the CDR3: TGCAGTGCCCGACCCTATGGCTACACCTTC. It specifies CSARPYGYTF.

The genes are TRBV5-5 and TRBJ1-5, with 7 bases fitting TRBD1. After removal of 3 bases from V and 0 bases from J, the junction contained 9 bases not matched to a gene. The germline V gene has CDR1 SGHKS and CDR2 YYEKEE (reference sequence). This CDR3 is built from 17 residues. In nucleotides, the CDR3 is TGTGCCAGCAGCTACGAACAGGGGAAAGATAGCAATCAGCCCCAGCATTTT. Protein product: CASSYEQGKDSNQPQHF.

The rearrangement links TRBV14 to TRBJ2-3; D possibly corresponds to TRBD2 (6 bases). The CDR3 loop spans 16 amino acids. CDR1 and CDR2 from the germline V gene are SGHDN and FVKESK. The V and J ends lost 4 bases and 1 base respectively, with 15 bases between them. The CDR3 spells CASSLPKAGRTDTQYF. DNA of the CDR3: TGTGCCAGCAGCCTTCCAAAGGCGGGACGCACAGATACGCAGTATTTT.

As for this clone: Other DNA sequences from this sample encode an identical CDR3 as well. V gene TRBV5-4 combines with J gene TRBJ1-4; 9 bases are shared with TRBD1. CDR1 is SGHNT and CDR2 is YYREEE in the germline V gene (reference sequence). The CDR3 contains 15 residues. V shed 3 bases and J 8 bases; nucleotides not matched to a gene: 8. CDR3 in DNA: TGTGCCAGCAGCTCACGACAGGGGGAAGGGGAAAAACTGTTTTTT. Its translation: CASSSRQGEGEKLFF. The entire variable domain, with the rest obtained from reference TRBV5-4 and TRBJ1-4, is as follows: ETGVTQSPTHLIKTRGQQVTLRCSSQSGHNTVSWYQQALGQGPQFIFQYYREEENGRGNFPPRFSGLQFPNYSSELNVNALELDDSALYLCASSSRQGEGEKLFFGSGTQLSVL.

Notes on this clone: The sample contains more than one DNA sequence encoding this CDR3. This chain connects TRBV25-1 to TRBJ2-1, with unresolved D. The V gene lost 2 bases and the J gene lost 3 bases, with 2 bases spanning the gap. The CDR3 is made up of 12 amino acids. Germline CDR1 and CDR2: MGHDK and SYGVNS. CDR3 nucleotides: TGTGCCAGCAGTGAACTCTACAATGAGCAGTTCTTC. Translation gives CASSELYNEQFF.

V gene TRBV11-3 combines with J gene TRBJ2-7, with TRBD2 matching over 7 bases. Germline loops: CDR1 SGHNT, CDR2 YENEEA. The CDR3 runs to 15 residues. V trimming: 1 base; J trimming: 6 bases; junction bases outside the gene matches: 9. In DNA, the CDR3 is TGTGCCAGCAGCTTAGGGCGGGAGTTTGAAAGCGAGCAGTACTTC. This gives the protein CASSLGREFESEQYF.

This chain joins TRBV30 and TRBJ2-7; the match to TRBD2 covers 9 bases. CDR1 and CDR2 from the germline V gene are GTSNPN and SVGIG (reference sequence). CDR3 length equals 15 residues. Trimming took 1 base from V and 2 from J; bases not matched to a gene: 6. The CDR3 region is CAWSAAGGLAYEQYF. CDR3 sequence (DNA): TGTGCCTGGAGTGCAGCGGGAGGATTAGCCTACGAGCAGTACTTC.

The chain combines TRBV28 with TRBJ2-7; D is ambiguous. CDR1 and CDR2 from the germline V gene are MDHEN and SYDVKM. The ends were cut back, 3 bases at V and 2 bases at J, with 17 bases in the middle. The CDR3 has 16 residues. The CDR3 nucleotides read TGTGCCAGCAGTTTTACGTTTCCCACACAAACCTACGAGCAGTACTTC. The encoded protein is CASSFTFPTQTYEQYF.

The chain links TRBV2 to TRBJ2-7, with D possibly being TRBD1 (5 bases). CDR1 is SNHLY and CDR2 is FYNNEI in the germline V gene. The CDR3 is 16 residues long. V was clipped by 4 bases and J by 0 bases, with 16 bases between them. CDR3 sequence: CASSAYRSTSSYEQYF. The CDR3 DNA is TGTGCCAGCAGTGCCTACAGGAGTACCAGCTCCTACGAGCAGTACTTC.

V is TRBV29-1 and J is TRBJ2-3, with D possibly matching TRBD2 (6 bases). This CDR3 has 16 amino acids. Looked up from germline, CDR1 is SQVTM and CDR2 is ANQGSEA. Trimming removed 6 bases at V and 3 bases at J, with 22 bases between. CDR3 bases: TGCAGCGTCGGCTACGGGAGCTGGGTTGCGACAGATACGCAGTATTTT. Amino acid sequence: CSVGYGSWVATDTQYF.

The chain is built from TRBV18 and TRBJ2-7; D is unresolved. Germline CDR1 KGHSH, CDR2 LQKENI. The CDR3 covers 18 residues. The ends were cut back, 3 bases at V and 2 bases at J, with 23 bases in the middle. The CDR3 DNA reads as TGTGCCAGCTCACCCTCTGACCTTCGGACGCATCCCCCCTACGAGCAGTACTTC. It codes for CASSPSDLRTHPPYEQYF.

Concerning this clone: Other DNA sequences of this sample code for an identical CDR3. The gene calls are TRBV28 and TRBJ1-5; 8 positions match TRBD1. CDR1 and CDR2 (germline): MDHEN, SYDVKM. The trim removed 6 bases at V and 6 bases at J, leaving 4 bases unmatched. The CDR3 covers 13 residues. CDR3 sequence (DNA): TGTGCCAGCAGAGACAGGGGCGGTCAGCCCCAGCATTTT. Translation gives CASRDRGGQPQHF.

Notes on this clone: Other DNA sequences in the sample encode the same CDR3. The chain combines TRBV10-3 with TRBJ1-1; a weak D match, TRBD1 (5 bases). Germline values: CDR1 ENHRY, CDR2 SYGVKD. CDR3 length equals 15 residues. Trimming shortened V by 0 bases and J by 0 bases, and 8 bases separated the two germline ends. CDR3 nucleotide sequence: TGTGCCATCAGTGAGTCGGGACTCTTGAACACTGAAGCTTTCTTT. Translation gives CAISESGLLNTEAFF.

This clone was counted once. The chain couples TRBV19 to TRBJ2-7, with 10 nucleotides matching TRBD2. V was clipped by 4 bases and J by 0 bases; unmatched bases: 3. CDR3 length equals 15 residues. The germline V gene encodes CDR1 LNHDA and CDR2 SQIVND (reference sequence). CDR3 DNA sequence: TGTGCCAGTAGTACCGGGACTAGCGACTCCTACGAGCAGTACTTC. Translated: CASSTGTSDSYEQYF.

This clone appeared once. The chain recombines TRBV9 with TRBJ2-1; D unclear. The CDR3 is made up of 17 amino acids. Trimming cost V 0 bases and J 4 bases, with 17 bases left between them. Germline V gene data show CDR1 as SGDLS and CDR2 as YYNGEE. This chain's CDR3 is CASSVEPVFAPYNEQFF. DNA of the CDR3: TGTGCCAGCAGCGTAGAGCCAGTCTTTGCGCCTTACAATGAGCAGTTCTTC.

The rearrangement uses TRBV7-2 and TRBJ2-7, with TRBD1 matching 7 bases. Germline CDR1 is SGHTA and CDR2 is FQGNSA. The CDR3 loop spans 15 amino acids. J gave up 7 bases and V 2 bases, and 11 bases lay outside the gene matches. In nucleotides, the CDR3 is TGTGCCAGCAGCTTACAAGGGCTTCTACAGGGGGAGCAGTACTTC. Its protein product is CASSLQGLLQGEQYF. Using reference TRBV7-2 and TRBJ2-7 for the parts outside the CDR3, the full variable domain is GAGVSQSPSNKVTEKGKDVELRCDPISGHTALYWYRQSLGQGLEFLIYFQGNSAPDKSGLPSDRFSAERTGGSVSTLTIQRTQQEDSAVYLCASSLQGLLQGEQYFGPGTRLTVT.

V and J are TRBV5-4 and TRBJ2-5; TRBD2 is a possible D gene (6 bases). Germline V gene lookup returns CDR1 SGHNT and CDR2 YYREEE (reference sequence). CDR3 size: 14 residues. V lost 5 bases and J 2 bases, leaving 13 bases between the germline ends. CDR3 sequence: CASSFRTTQETQYF. CDR3 bases: TGTGCCAGCAGTTTCCGGACTACTCAAGAGACCCAGTACTTC.

A word on this clone: Just one base apart from a much larger clone, this may be a read error. Other DNA sequences in this specimen translate into the identical CDR3. This chain joins TRBV9 and TRBJ2-5; 7 bases align to TRBD1. The V gene end was trimmed by 4 bases and the J gene end by 1 base; junction bases not matched to a gene: 1. This CDR3 has 13 amino acids. The germline V gene encodes CDR1 SGDLS and CDR2 YYNGEE. The CDR3: CASSWDSQETQYF. CDR3 sequence (DNA): TGTGCCAGCAGCTGGGACAGCCAAGAGACCCAGTACTTC.

As for this clone: Other nucleotide sequences from this sample produce the same CDR3. CDR3 loop: CASSPVPGSYEQYF. The CDR3 DNA is TGCGCCAGCAGCCCTGTCCCGGGGTCTTACGAGCAGTACTTC. The chain has TRBV5-1 and TRBJ2-7; D might be TRBD2 (5 bases). The V end was cut by 4 bases, the J end by 4 bases, with 15 bases between. The CDR3 totals 14 residues. CDR1 is SGHRS and CDR2 is YFSETQ in the germline V gene.

Of note for this clone: Germline and junction disagree at one end, which may indicate a read error. The chain joins TRBV7-8 to TRBJ2-7, with D uncertain. Germline lookup yields CDR1 SGHVS and CDR2 FQNEAQ. CDR3 size: 13 residues. CDR3 residues: CASSLAGTGLPDF. The CDR3 coding sequence is TGTGCCAGCAGCTTAGCGGGAACGGGCCTACCCGACTTC.

The rearrangement uses TRBV18 and TRBJ2-1; TRBD2 aligns across 9 bases. Germline values: CDR1 KGHSH, CDR2 LQKENI. The CDR3 totals 18 residues. Germline trimming cut 0 bases from V and 6 bases from J; bases unmatched to any gene: 12. DNA for the CDR3: TGTGCCAGCTCACCACCGTTTAGCGGGAGCGCTTTCGCCAATGAGCAGTTCTTC. This translates into CASSPPFSGSAFANEQFF.

The genes are TRBV7-8 and TRBJ2-7; the match to TRBD2 covers 14 bases. Looked up from germline, CDR1 is SGHVS and CDR2 is FQNEAQ. With 4 bases clipped from V and 4 bases from J, the junction kept 6 bases outside the gene matches. The CDR3 contains 16 residues. CDR3 protein: CASSWGTSGSTYEQYF. The CDR3 nucleotides are TGTGCCAGCAGCTGGGGGACTAGCGGGAGTACGTACGAGCAGTACTTC.